Shown below are 2 T cell receptor beta chains from a single sample sequenced in a study of cytomegalovirus exposure and HLA in healthy donors. Profiled with immunoSEQ multiplex PCR; TCRdb holds only in-frame clones, not every one. Of about 120,000 clones listed, approximately 90% were seen once; the top ten hold 4.4%. The source material was PBMCs. These receptors came from a man between 18 and 35 years old in good health and CMV-seropositive.

This chain joins TRBV6-4 and TRBJ2-6, with D uncertain. Germline CDR1 MRHNA, CDR2 SNTAGT. V was trimmed by 2 bases and J by 0 bases, leaving 8 bases between them. CDR3 length: 16 amino acids. The CDR3 nucleotides are TGTGCCAGCAGTGACAGCTTTAGCTCTGGGGCCAACGTCCTGACTTTC. Protein sequence: CASSDSFSSGANVLTF.

J is TRBJ2-2 and V is TRBV28, with TRBD2 identical over 9 bases. This CDR3 is 20 amino acids long. Germline values: CDR1 MDHEN, CDR2 SYDVKM. V dropped 3 bases and J dropped 2; count of bases not matched to a gene: 16. CDR3 amino acids: CASSLRGGDSNPKNTGELFF. The CDR3 region has the DNA TGTGCCAGCAGTTTGCGGGGGGGAGACTCAAACCCTAAAAACACCGGGGAGCTGTTTTTT.